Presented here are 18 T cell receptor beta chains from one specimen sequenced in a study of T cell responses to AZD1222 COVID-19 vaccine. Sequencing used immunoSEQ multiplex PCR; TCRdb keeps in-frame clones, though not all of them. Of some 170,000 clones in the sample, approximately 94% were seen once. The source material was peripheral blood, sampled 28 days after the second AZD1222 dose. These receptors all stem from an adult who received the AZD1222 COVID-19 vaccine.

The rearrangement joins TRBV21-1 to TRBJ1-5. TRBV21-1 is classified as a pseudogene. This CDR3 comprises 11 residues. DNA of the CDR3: TGTGCCAGCAGCGCGTATCAGCCCCAGCATTTT. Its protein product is CASSAYQPQHF.

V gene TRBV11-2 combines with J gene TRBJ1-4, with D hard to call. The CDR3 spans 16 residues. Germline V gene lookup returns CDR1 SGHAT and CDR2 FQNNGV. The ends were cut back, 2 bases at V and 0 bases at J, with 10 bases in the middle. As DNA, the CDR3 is TGTGCCAGCAGCTTACAGCGGGTGGCAACTAATGAAAAACTGTTTTTT. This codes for CASSLQRVATNEKLFF. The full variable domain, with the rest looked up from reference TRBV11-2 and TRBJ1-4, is EAGVAQSPRYKIIEKRQSVAFWCNPISGHATLYWYQQILGQGPKLLIQFQNNGVVDDSQLPKDRFSAERLKGVDSTLKIQPAKLEDSAVYLCASSLQRVATNEKLFFGSGTQLSVL.

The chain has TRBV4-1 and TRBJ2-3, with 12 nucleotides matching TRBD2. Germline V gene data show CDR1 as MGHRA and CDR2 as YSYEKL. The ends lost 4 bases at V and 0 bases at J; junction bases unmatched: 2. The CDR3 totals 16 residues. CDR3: CASSRGLAGSTDTQYF. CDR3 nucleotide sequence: TGCGCCAGCAGCCGCGGACTAGCGGGAAGCACAGATACGCAGTATTTT.

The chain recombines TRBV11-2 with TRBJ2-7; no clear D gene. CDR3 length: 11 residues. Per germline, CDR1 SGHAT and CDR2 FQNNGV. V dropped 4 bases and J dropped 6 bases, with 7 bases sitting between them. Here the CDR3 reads CASSSPIEQYF. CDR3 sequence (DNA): TGTGCCAGCAGCTCCCCGATCGAGCAGTACTTC.

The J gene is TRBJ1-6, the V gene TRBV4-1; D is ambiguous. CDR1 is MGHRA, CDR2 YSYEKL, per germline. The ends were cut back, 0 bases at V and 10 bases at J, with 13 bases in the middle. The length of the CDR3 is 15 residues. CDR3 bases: TGCGCCAGCAGCCAAGAGTGGTCAGCGCGGTCACCCCTCCACTTT. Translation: CASSQEWSARSPLHF.

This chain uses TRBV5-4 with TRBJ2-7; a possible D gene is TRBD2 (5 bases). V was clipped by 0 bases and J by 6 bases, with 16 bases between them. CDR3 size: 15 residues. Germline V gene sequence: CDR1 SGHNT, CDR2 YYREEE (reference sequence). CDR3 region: CASSLGPKGAGEQYF. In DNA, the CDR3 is TGTGCCAGCAGCTTGGGGCCAAAGGGCGCGGGCGAGCAGTACTTC. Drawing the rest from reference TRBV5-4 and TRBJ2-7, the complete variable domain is ETGVTQSPTHLIKTRGQQVTLRCSSQSGHNTVSWYQQALGQGPQFIFQYYREEENGRGNFPPRFSGLQFPNYSSELNVNALELDDSALYLCASSLGPKGAGEQYFGPGTRLTVT.

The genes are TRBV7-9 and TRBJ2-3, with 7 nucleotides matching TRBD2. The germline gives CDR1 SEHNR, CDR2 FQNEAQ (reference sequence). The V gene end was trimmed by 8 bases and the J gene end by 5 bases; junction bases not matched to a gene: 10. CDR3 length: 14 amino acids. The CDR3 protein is CASFWREYGDTQYF. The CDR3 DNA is TGTGCCAGCTTTTGGCGGGAGTACGGAGATACGCAGTATTTT. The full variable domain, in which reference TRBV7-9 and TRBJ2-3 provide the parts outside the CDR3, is DTGVSQNPRHKITKRGQNVTFRCDPISEHNRLYWYRQTLGQGPEFLTYFQNEAQLEKSRLLSDRFSAERPKGSFSTLEIQRTEQGDSAMYLCASFWREYGDTQYFGPGTRLTVL.

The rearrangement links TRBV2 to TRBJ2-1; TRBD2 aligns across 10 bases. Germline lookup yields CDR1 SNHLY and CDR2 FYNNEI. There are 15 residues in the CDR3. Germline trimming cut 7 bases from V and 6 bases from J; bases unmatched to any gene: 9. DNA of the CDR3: TGTGCCAGCATCACGAACGGACTAGCGGCCAATGAGCAGTTCTTC. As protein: CASITNGLAANEQFF.

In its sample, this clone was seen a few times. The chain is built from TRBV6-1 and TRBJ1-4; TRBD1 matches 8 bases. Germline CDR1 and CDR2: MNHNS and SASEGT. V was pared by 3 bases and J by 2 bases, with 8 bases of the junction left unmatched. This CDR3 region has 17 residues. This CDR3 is CASSDRGLGKTNEKLFF. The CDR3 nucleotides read TGTGCCAGCAGTGACAGGGGGCTGGGTAAGACTAATGAAAAACTGTTTTTT.

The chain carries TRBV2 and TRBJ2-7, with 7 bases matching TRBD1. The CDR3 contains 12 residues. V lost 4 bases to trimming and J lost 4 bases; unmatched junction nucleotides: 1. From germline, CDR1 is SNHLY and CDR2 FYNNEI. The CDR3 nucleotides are TGTGCCAGCAGTGGACAGGGATACGAGCAGTACTTC. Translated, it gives CASSGQGYEQYF.

CDR3: CASTHLGGPIDKFF. The CDR3 DNA is TGTGCCAGCACCCACCTCGGGGGGCCAATTGATAAGTTCTTC. This sequence joins TRBV27 and TRBJ2-1, with D possibly matching TRBD2 (7 bases). Germline lookup yields CDR1 MNHEY and CDR2 SMNVEV (reference sequence). This CDR3 is 14 amino acids long. V shed 7 bases and J shed 14 bases, with 24 bases lying between them.

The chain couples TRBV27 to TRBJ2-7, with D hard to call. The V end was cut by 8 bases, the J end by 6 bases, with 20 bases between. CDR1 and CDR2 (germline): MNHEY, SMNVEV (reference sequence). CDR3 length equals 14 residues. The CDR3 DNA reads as TGTGCCAGCGAATCTCGTGCCAGGTGGAGCGAGCAGTACTTC. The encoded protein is CASESRARWSEQYF.

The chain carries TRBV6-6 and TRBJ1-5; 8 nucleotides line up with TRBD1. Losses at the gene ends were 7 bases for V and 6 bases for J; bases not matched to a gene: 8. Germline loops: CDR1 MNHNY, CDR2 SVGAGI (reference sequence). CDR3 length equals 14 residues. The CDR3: CASTTQDRAQPQHF. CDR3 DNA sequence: TGTGCCAGCACCACCCAGGACAGGGCTCAGCCCCAGCATTTT.

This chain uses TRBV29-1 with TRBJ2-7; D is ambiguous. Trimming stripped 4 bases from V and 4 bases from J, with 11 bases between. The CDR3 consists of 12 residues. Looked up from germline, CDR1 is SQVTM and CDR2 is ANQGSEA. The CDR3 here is CSVGRERYEQYF. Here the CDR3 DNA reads TGCAGCGTTGGTAGGGAAAGATACGAGCAGTACTTC.

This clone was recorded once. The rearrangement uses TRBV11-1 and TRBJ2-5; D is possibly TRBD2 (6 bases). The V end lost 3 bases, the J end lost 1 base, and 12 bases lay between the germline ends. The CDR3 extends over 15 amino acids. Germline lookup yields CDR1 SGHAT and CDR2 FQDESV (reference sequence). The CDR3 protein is CASSFGSGLQETQYF. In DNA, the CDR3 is TGTGCCAGCAGCTTTGGTAGCGGCCTCCAAGAGACCCAGTACTTC.

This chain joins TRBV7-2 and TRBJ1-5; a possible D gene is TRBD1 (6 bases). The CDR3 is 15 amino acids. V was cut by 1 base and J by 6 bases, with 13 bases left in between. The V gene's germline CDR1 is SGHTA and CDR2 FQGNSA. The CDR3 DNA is TGTGCCAGCAGCTTAGAACGGGGGGCGGGTCAGCCCCAGCATTTT. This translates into CASSLERGAGQPQHF.

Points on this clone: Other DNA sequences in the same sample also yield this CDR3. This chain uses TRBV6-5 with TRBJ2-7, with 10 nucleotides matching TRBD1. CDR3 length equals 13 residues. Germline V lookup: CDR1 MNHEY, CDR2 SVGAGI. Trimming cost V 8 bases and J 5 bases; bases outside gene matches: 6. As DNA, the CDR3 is TGTGCCAGCTCACCGGGACAGGGGAACGAGCAGTACTTC. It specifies CASSPGQGNEQYF.

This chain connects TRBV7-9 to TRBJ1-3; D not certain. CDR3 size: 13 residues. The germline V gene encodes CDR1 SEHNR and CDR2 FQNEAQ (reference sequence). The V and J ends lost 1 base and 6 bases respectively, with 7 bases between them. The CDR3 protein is CASSLGDPNTIYF. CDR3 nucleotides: TGTGCCAGCAGCTTAGGGGATCCAAACACCATATATTTT.